This is a list of T cell receptor beta chains from one sample in a study of OX40 agonist ivuxolimab in advanced cancers. The method was immunoSEQ multiplex PCR; TCRdb's version includes in-frame clones alone and lacks a portion of them. The table lists under 20,000 clones, over 80% of them singletons. This specimen consisted of CD4+ or CD8+ T cells sorted from blood, obtained in a trial of the OX40 agonist ivuxolimab. The receptors originated from an adult with an advanced solid tumor such as melanoma, head and neck, liver or kidney cancer. The CDR3 runs from the conserved cysteine through the conserved F or W. The D gene is left open where the match is weak. Only some rows state a clone size, as once, few, many or a class for expanded clones.

j_gene | abundance | d_gene | v_gene | CDR3aa | CDR3nt
TRBJ1-5 | NA | NA | TRBV6-1 | CASSEAPGQPQHF | TGTGCCAGCAGTGAAGCGCCTGGTCAGCCCCAGCATTTT
TRBJ1-2 | NA | NA | TRBV9 | CASSGTQSNYGYTF | TGTGCCAGCAGCGGCACACAGAGTAACTATGGCTACACCTTC
TRBJ2-3 | NA | TRBD2 | TRBV10-1 | CASSPRISGGVDTQYF | TGCGCCAGCAGTCCTCGAATTAGCGGGGGGGTCGATACGCAGTATTTT
TRBJ2-7 | NA | NA | TRBV11-2 | CASSLGIQYEQYF | TGTGCCAGCAGCTTGGGGATTCAATACGAGCAGTACTTC
TRBJ1-2 | NA | NA | TRBV27 | CASSFQGQYGYTF | TGTGCCAGCAGTTTCCAGGGCCAGTATGGCTACACCTTC
TRBJ1-1 | few | NA | TRBV4-1 | CASSQEGGNTEAFF | TGCGCCAGCAGCCAAGAAGGGGGGAACACTGAAGCTTTCTTT
TRBJ1-2 | NA | NA | TRBV7-9 | CASSPGGGSYGYTF | TGTGCCAGCAGCCCCGGGGGGGGGTCCTATGGCTACACCTTC
TRBJ1-1 | few | TRBD1 | TRBV6-1 | CATREGGPEAFF | TGTGCCACCAGGGAAGGGGGCCCTGAAGCTTTCTTT
TRBJ1-5 | once | NA | TRBV19 | CASKPGNQPQHF | TGTGCCAGTAAGCCAGGGAATCAGCCCCAGCATTTT
TRBJ1-1 | NA | NA | TRBV5-6 | CASSFSGGVREAFF | TGTGCCAGCAGCTTTTCGGGGGGAGTCAGAGAAGCTTTCTTT
TRBJ1-2 | few | NA | TRBV7-9 | CASSPQGSGYGYTF | TGTGCCAGCAGCCCGCAGGGGTCCGGCTATGGCTACACCTTC
TRBJ2-3 | once | TRBD1 | TRBV9 | CASSPGTGRASTDTQYF | TGTGCCAGCAGCCCTGGGACAGGACGGGCTAGCACAGATACGCAGTATTTT
TRBJ1-2 | NA | NA | TRBV5-6 | CASSLAMSGRDYGYTF | TGTGCCAGCAGCTTGGCAATGTCAGGGAGGGACTATGGCTACACCTTC
TRBJ1-1 | many | NA | TRBV7-2 | CASQQIPGNTEAFF | TGTGCCAGCCAACAGATTCCGGGGAACACTGAAGCTTTCTTT
TRBJ2-1 | NA | NA | TRBV10-3 | CAISGGTLPEGEQFF | TGTGCCATCAGTGGCGGGACTCTCCCAGAGGGTGAGCAGTTCTTC
TRBJ2-2 | once | TRBD2 | TRBV7-9 | CASSLYLAGSNTGELFF | TGTGCCAGCAGCTTATATCTAGCGGGATCGAACACCGGGGAGCTGTTTTTT
TRBJ2-7 | NA | NA | TRBV7-2 | CASSFGGGGYEQYF | TGTGCCAGCAGCTTTGGCGGGGGCGGCTACGAGCAGTACTTC
TRBJ2-2 | once | TRBD1 | TRBV7-6 | CASSPNDRDFTGELFF | TGTGCCAGCAGCCCGAACGACAGGGATTTCACCGGGGAGCTGTTTTTT
TRBJ1-2 | few | NA | TRBV29-1 | CSAPLDSSFYGYTF | TGCAGTGCCCCCCTAGACTCCTCCTTCTATGGCTACACCTTC
TRBJ1-5 | NA | NA | TRBV7-7 | CASSPPPWTVSNQPQHF | TGTGCCAGCAGCCCCCCCCCGTGGACCGTTTCCAATCAGCCCCAGCATTTT
TRBJ2-3 | NA | NA | TRBV19 | CASSQIAVSTDTQYF | TGTGCCAGTAGTCAAATAGCGGTTAGCACAGATACGCAGTATTTT
TRBJ1-1 | NA | NA | TRBV12-5 | CASGFFSRGTNTEAFF | TGTGCTAGTGGTTTCTTCTCTCGGGGGACGAACACTGAAGCTTTCTTT
TRBJ2-1 | NA | NA | TRBV7-3 | CASSLSQGGDEQFF | TGTGCCAGCAGCTTATCCCAGGGGGGAGATGAGCAGTTCTTC
TRBJ1-2 | NA | TRBD1 | TRBV5-1 | CASSTQTGEGTNYGYTF | TGCGCCAGCAGCACCCAGACAGGGGAAGGGACTAACTATGGCTACACCTTC
TRBJ1-2 | NA | NA | TRBV9 | CASGGSGENYGYTF | TGTGCCAGCGGGGGAAGCGGGGAGAACTATGGCTACACCTTC
TRBJ2-1 | NA | NA | TRBV2 | CASRAGQYYNEQFF | TGTGCCAGCAGGGCGGGACAATACTACAATGAGCAGTTCTTC
TRBJ2-5 | NA | NA | TRBV2 | CASSPPRYQETQYF | TGTGCCAGCTCCCCGCCGAGGTACCAAGAGACCCAGTACTTC
TRBJ2-1 | few | TRBD2 | TRBV19 | CATQPVAGPLNEQFF | TGTGCCACGCAACCAGTAGCGGGTCCGCTAAATGAGCAGTTCTTC
TRBJ1-1 | NA | NA | TRBV9 | CASSSLDRMNTEAFF | TGTGCCAGCAGCTCCCTCGACAGGATGAACACTGAAGCTTTCTTT
TRBJ2-7 | NA | NA | TRBV4-2 | CASSQDRSQGAPYEQYF | TGTGCCAGCAGCCAAGATCGAAGCCAGGGTGCCCCCTACGAGCAGTACTTC
TRBJ1-3 | NA | NA | TRBV11-2 | CASSLGSSNTIYF | TGTGCCAGCAGCTTAGGGAGTAGCAACACCATATATTTT
TRBJ1-2 | NA | TRBD1 | TRBV4-2 | CASSPAGDSTNYGYTF | TGTGCCAGCAGCCCGGCTGGGGACAGCACTAACTATGGCTACACCTTC
TRBJ2-1 | NA | NA | TRBV5-1 | CASSSTAGAEQFF | TGCGCCAGCAGCTCGACTGCAGGGGCTGAGCAGTTCTTC
TRBJ1-6 | NA | TRBD1 | TRBV5-1 | CASSSDRGDGSPLHF | TGCGCCAGCAGCTCGGACAGGGGAGATGGATCACCCCTCCACTTT
TRBJ1-2 | NA | TRBD1 | TRBV28 | CASRGTGGPSNYGYTF | TGTGCCAGCAGGGGGACAGGGGGCCCCTCTAACTATGGCTACACCTTC
TRBJ1-5 | NA | NA | TRBV6-1 | CASSEGGVENQPQHF | TGTGCCAGCAGTGAAGGGGGGGTGGAAAATCAGCCCCAGCATTTT
TRBJ2-7 | NA | NA | TRBV5-1 | CASSLAASYEQYF | TGCGCCAGCAGCTTGGCCGCATCCTACGAGCAGTACTTC
TRBJ2-6 | NA | TRBD1 | TRBV5-5 | CASSLFQGASGANVLTF | TGTGCCAGCAGCTTGTTTCAGGGGGCGTCTGGGGCCAACGTCCTGACTTTC
TRBJ2-7 | NA | TRBD1 | TRBV19 | CASSPLTGAYEQYF | TGTGCCAGTAGTCCACTTACAGGGGCCTACGAGCAGTACTTC
TRBJ2-1 | once | TRBD1 | TRBV7-2 | CASSTRTGFLNEQFF | TGTGCCAGCAGCACACGGACAGGGTTCCTTAATGAGCAGTTCTTC
TRBJ2-5 | NA | NA | TRBV30 | CAWSVPGLEETQYF | TGTGCCTGGAGTGTCCCAGGTCTAGAAGAGACCCAGTACTTC
TRBJ1-2 | NA | NA | TRBV7-8 | CASSRRGADGYTF | TGTGCCAGCAGCCGGCGGGGGGCGGATGGCTACACCTTC
TRBJ2-3 | NA | NA | TRBV5-1 | CASSLRGSYTDTQYF | TGCGCCAGCAGCTTGAGGGGAAGCTACACAGATACGCAGTATTTT
TRBJ1-2 | once | NA | TRBV5-4 | CASSLGTPTNYGYTF | TGTGCCAGCAGCTTAGGGACGCCCACTAACTATGGCTACACCTTC
TRBJ2-5 | NA | NA | TRBV4-2 | CASSQERGANGETQYF | TGTGCCAGCAGCCAAGAAAGGGGGGCCAATGGGGAGACCCAGTACTTC
TRBJ1-1 | NA | NA | TRBV6-6 | CASSYGGVAFF | TGTGCCAGCAGTTACGGGGGGGTTGCTTTCTTT
TRBJ1-4 | NA | NA | TRBV10-3 | CAIKEDSHEKLFF | TGTGCCATCAAAGAAGACAGCCATGAAAAACTGTTTTTT
TRBJ2-3 | few | TRBD2 | TRBV28 | CASSPRTSGGGRTQYF | TGTGCCAGCAGTCCGCGGACTAGCGGGGGGGGGCGTACGCAGTATTTT
TRBJ1-1 | NA | TRBD1 | TRBV30 | CACDRANTEAFF | TGTGCCTGTGACAGGGCGAACACTGAAGCTTTCTTT
TRBJ1-1 | NA | NA | TRBV28 | CASSPLGGRNTEAFF | TGTGCCAGCAGCCCATTGGGGGGAAGGAACACTGAAGCTTTCTTT